The source of this T cell receptor (beta chain) is a study of blood T cell repertoires in COVID-19 (dated by TCRdb to about 2020). General notes on the study: The collaborator samples originated in the United States, Italy and Spain and spanned the acute and convalescent phases of COVID-19. The prospective study material was composed of cDNA or gDNA derived from T cells, B-cell-depleted T cells, or PBMCs. Deeply sampled blood TCRbeta repertoires from subjects exposed to, actively infected with, or recovered from COVID-19 were included in the dataset. The repertoires were released in a freely available public database intended as a resource for research on the immune response to SARS-CoV-2. The samples were drawn from two sources: the first 160 participants of the ongoing ImmuneRACE study, and 1,000 to 1,500 subjects contributed by 6 global collaborators. The sample metadata nearly always contained a de-identified subject ID, COVID-19 status, age in years and sex. Where available, HLA class I and class II types were taken from metadata supplied by the sample provider and were not determined by assay-based typing. Overall results and qualifications from the work: How much clinical and demographic metadata was included differed by source and by participant, and the metadata was provided uncurated.

Enrolling through a virtual design, the prospective study's participants ranged in age from about 18 to 89 years and lived across roughly 23 United States geographic areas. In the prospective study, cohorts were assigned on the basis of participant-reported clinical history obtained from a screening survey and a study questionnaire. Exposed participants were defined as having been in contact with someone with a PCR-confirmed or clinician-diagnosed COVID-19 case within 2 weeks of study entry. Mobile phlebotomists in the prospective study collected whole blood, serum and a nasopharyngeal or oropharyngeal swab from every participant. Participants in the prospective study had the option to provide additional blood draws and questionnaires over a roughly 2-month period. Before DNA extraction, blood samples from the prospective study were shipped at room temperature or frozen. TCRbeta CDR3 regions were amplified from genomic DNA using the immunoSEQ Assay, a bias-controlled multiplex PCR. On the study's bioinformatics: The number of nucleated cells in each sample was estimated by amplification of reference gene primers within the assay. Sequence reads were collapsed and filtered to measure the absolute abundance of every unique TCRbeta CDR3 rearrangement. For each sample, productive Simpson clonality was calculated as the square root of Simpson's diversity index over productive rearrangements. TCRdb took this table from immuneACCESS and kept in-frame rearrangements with V and J called. Such tables lack part of the clones; where checked against another copy, unresolved V genes explain under half of the gap, and the rest is unexplained. The V and J calls and the clone size are those of that table, but D and trimming were determined from the DNA. Here the sample has around 250,000 clones; over 80% occur a single time. Roughly 3% of the sample rests with the top ten.

The V end loses 4 bases and the J end loses 0 bases, and a stretch of 13 bases separates them. The CDR3, cysteine through phenylalanine, is 15 amino acids long. The retained sequence is limited to the CDR3, 45 bases, with the frame set at the first base. Based on the germline V gene (reference sequence), the CDR1 and CDR2 sequences are LGHDT and YNNKEL. As for this clone: It lacks a known antigen. No base qualities exist here, and no much larger clone lies one base off it.

Material: PBMCs or T cells enriched from blood (not recorded which). In this chain, TRBV3-1 (or the pseudogene TRBV3-2) is recombined with TRBJ2-7; the D gene cannot be resolved reliably. The TCR was taken from a woman aged 40 to 50 who had been exposed to COVID-19. Here the CDR3 is given as CASSPQPSSSYEQYF. The DNA reads TGTGCCAGCAGCCCGCAACCCTCCAGCTCCTACGAGCAGTACTTC.